Given below is one T cell receptor beta chain in context. This specimen belongs to a study of OX40 agonist ivuxolimab in advanced cancers. TCRdb keeps only in-frame clones here, not all; method: immunoSEQ multiplex PCR. The data show some 95,000 clones, 70% to 90% seen once. The V gene's germline CDR1 is MDHEN and CDR2 SYDVKM. V was shortened by 2 bases and J by 2 bases, with 19 bases between the two germline ends. The CDR3 contains 17 residues. V and J are TRBV28 and TRBJ2-7; D gene unclear. The TCR originated in an adult with an advanced solid tumor such as melanoma, head and neck, liver or kidney cancer. Sequenced here: CD4+ or CD8+ T cells sorted from blood, sampled in a trial of the OX40 agonist ivuxolimab. This CDR3 reads CASSLGWRKGVPYEQYF. The CDR3 DNA reads as TGTGCCAGCAGTTTAGGGTGGCGGAAAGGAGTACCCTACGAGCAGTACTTC.